What follows describes a single T cell receptor (beta chain). The data stem from a study of CD8 T cells in Susac syndrome. With random hexamers, reverse transcription was performed on about 0.5 to 1 ug of RNA. immunoSEQ multiplex PCR amplified TCR beta CDR3 across 54 Vbeta, 13 Jbeta. TCRdb reanalysed the immunoSEQ multiplex PCR reads using MiXCR and keeps one entry per CDR3 protein. The table records 230,000 or so distinct CDR3 sequences, roughly 96% of them present only once. The CDR3 is made up of 15 amino acids. V gave up 1 base and J gave up 9 bases; unmatched junction bases: 9. CDR1 and CDR2 (germline): MGHDK, SYGVNS.

The sample taken for sequencing was CD4+ T cells from PBMCs. The genes are TRBV25-1 and TRBJ1-5, with 7 bases aligning to TRBD1. The TCR comes from a human donor with multiple sclerosis. CDR3 amino acids: CASSESDRPGWPQHF. The DNA for the CDR3 is TGTGCCAGCAGTGAATCGGACAGGCCCGGCTGGCCCCAGCATTTT.